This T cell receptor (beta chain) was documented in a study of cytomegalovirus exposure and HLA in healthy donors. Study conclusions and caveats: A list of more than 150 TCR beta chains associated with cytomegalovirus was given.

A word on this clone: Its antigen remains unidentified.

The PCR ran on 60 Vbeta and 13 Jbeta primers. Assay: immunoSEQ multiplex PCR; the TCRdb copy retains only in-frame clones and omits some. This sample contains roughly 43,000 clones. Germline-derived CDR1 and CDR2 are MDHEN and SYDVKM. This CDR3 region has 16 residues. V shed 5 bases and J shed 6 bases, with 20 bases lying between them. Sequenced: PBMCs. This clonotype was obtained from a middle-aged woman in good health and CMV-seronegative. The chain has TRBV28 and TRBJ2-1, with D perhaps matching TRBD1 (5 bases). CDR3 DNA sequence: TGTGCCAGCAGTCCTCACACTCGTTTAAGGGGCAATGAGCAGTTCTTC. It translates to CASSPHTRLRGNEQFF.